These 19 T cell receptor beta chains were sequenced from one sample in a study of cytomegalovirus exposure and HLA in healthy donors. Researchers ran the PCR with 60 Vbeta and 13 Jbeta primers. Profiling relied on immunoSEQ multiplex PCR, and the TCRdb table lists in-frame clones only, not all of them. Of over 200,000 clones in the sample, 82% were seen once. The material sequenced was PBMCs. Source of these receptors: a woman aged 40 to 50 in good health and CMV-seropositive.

The CDR3 loop reads CARSLYGLAGGSYEQYF. The CDR3 DNA sequence: TGTGCCAGAAGCTTGTACGGCCTAGCGGGGGGCTCCTACGAGCAGTACTTC. The rearrangement links TRBV5-3 to TRBJ2-7, with 11 bases identical to TRBD2. TRBV5-3 is filed as an ORF, its function uncertain. There are 17 residues in the CDR3. The trim removed 1 base at V and 0 bases at J, leaving 6 bases unmatched.

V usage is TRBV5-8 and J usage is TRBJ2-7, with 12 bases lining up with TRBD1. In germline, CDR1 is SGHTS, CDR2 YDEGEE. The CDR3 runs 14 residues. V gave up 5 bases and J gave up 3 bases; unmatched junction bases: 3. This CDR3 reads CASRGTGGFYEQYF. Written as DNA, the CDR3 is TGTGCCAGCAGAGGGACAGGGGGCTTCTACGAGCAGTACTTC.

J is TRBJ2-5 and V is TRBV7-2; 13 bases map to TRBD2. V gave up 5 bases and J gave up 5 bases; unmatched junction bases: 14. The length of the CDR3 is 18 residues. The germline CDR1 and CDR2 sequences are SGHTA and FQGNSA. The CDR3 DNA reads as TGTGCCAGCAGCCAGGTTCTAACTAGCGGGGGGGCAGGGGAGACCCAGTACTTC. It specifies CASSQVLTSGGAGETQYF. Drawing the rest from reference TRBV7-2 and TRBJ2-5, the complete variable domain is GAGVSQSPSNKVTEKGKDVELRCDPISGHTALYWYRQSLGQGLEFLIYFQGNSAPDKSGLPSDRFSAERTGGSVSTLTIQRTQQEDSAVYLCASSQVLTSGGAGETQYFGPGTRLLVL.

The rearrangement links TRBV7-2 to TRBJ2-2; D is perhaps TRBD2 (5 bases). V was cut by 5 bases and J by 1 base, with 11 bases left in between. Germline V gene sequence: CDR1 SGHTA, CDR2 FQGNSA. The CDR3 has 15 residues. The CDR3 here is CASSPLAGNTGELFF. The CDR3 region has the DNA TGTGCCAGCAGCCCCCTCGCGGGGAACACCGGGGAGCTGTTTTTT.

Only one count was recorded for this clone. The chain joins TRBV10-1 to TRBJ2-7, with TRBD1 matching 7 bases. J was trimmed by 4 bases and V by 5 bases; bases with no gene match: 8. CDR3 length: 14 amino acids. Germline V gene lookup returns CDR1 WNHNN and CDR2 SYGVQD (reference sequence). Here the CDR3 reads CASSSPGQIYEQYF. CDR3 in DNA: TGCGCCAGCAGTTCTCCGGGACAGATTTACGAGCAGTACTTC.

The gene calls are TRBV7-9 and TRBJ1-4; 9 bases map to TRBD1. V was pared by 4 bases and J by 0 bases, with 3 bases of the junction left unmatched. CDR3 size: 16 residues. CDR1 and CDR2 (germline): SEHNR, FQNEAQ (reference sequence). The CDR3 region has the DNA TGTGCCAGCAGCTGGGACAGGGTGGCAACTAATGAAAAACTGTTTTTT. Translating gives CASSWDRVATNEKLFF.

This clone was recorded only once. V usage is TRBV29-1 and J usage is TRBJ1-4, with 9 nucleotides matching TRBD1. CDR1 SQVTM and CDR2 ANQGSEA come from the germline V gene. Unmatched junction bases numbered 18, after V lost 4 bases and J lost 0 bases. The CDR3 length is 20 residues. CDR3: CSVAEVGGQGSWTTNEKLFF. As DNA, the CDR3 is TGCAGCGTTGCGGAGGTTGGTGGACAGGGGTCTTGGACAACTAATGAAAAACTGTTTTTT. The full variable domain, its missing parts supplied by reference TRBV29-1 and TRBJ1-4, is SAVISQKPSRDICQRGTSLTIQCQVDSQVTMMFWYRQQPGQSLTLIATANQGSEATYESGFVIDKFPISRPNLTFSTLTVSNMSPEDSSIYLCSVAEVGGQGSWTTNEKLFFGSGTQLSVL.

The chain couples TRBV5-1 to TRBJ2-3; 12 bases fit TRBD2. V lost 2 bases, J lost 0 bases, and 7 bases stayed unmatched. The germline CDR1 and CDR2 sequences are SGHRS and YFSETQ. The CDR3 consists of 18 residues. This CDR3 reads CASSFKTGTSGSTDTQYF. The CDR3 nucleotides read TGCGCCAGCAGCTTCAAAACCGGGACTAGCGGGAGCACAGATACGCAGTATTTT.

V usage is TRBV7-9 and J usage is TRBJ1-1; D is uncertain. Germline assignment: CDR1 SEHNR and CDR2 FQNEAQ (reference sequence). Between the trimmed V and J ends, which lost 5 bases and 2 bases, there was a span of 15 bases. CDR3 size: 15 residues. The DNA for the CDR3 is TGTGCCAGCAGCCCCTTCGCCGGGTATAACACTGAAGCTTTCTTT. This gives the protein CASSPFAGYNTEAFF.

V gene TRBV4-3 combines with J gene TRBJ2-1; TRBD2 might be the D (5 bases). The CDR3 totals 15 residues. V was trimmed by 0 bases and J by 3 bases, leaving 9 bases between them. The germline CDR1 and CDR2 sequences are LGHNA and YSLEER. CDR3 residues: CASSQDGSDYNEQFF. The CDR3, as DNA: TGCGCCAGCAGCCAAGATGGGAGCGACTACAATGAGCAGTTCTTC.

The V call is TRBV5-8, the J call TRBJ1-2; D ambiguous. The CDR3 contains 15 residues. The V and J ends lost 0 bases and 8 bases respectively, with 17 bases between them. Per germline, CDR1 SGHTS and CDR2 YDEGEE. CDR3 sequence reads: CASSLGRSGDGGYTF. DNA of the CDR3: TGTGCCAGCAGCTTGGGGCGGTCGGGTGATGGCGGCTACACCTTC. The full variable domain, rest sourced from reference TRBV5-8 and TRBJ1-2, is EAGVTQSPTHLIKTRGQQATLRCSPISGHTSVYWYQQALGLGLQFLLWYDEGEERNRGNFPPRFSGRQFPNYSSELNVNALELEDSALYLCASSLGRSGDGGYTFGSGTRLTVV.

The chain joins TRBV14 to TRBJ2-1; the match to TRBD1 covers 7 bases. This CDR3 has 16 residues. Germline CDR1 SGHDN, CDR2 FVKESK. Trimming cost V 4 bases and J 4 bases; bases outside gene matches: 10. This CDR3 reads CASSPGPRQGYNEQFF. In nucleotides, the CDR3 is TGTGCCAGCAGCCCGGGGCCGAGACAGGGATACAATGAGCAGTTCTTC. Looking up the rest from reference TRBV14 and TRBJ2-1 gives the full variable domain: EAGVTQFPSHSVIEKGQTVTLRCDPISGHDNLYWYRRVMGKEIKFLLHFVKESKQDESGMPNNRFLAERTGGTYSTLKVQPAELEDSGVYFCASSPGPRQGYNEQFFGPGTRLTVL.

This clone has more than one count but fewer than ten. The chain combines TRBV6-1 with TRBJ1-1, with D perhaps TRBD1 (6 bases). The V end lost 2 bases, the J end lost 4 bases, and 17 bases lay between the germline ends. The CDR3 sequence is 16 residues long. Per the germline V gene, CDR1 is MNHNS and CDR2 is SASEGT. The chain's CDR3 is CASSEISGRGATEAFF. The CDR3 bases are TGTGCCAGCAGTGAAATCAGTGGGCGGGGGGCCACTGAAGCTTTCTTT.

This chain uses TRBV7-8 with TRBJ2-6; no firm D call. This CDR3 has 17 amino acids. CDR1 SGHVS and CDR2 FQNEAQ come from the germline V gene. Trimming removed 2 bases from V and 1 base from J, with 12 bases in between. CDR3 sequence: CASSLIHDLSGANVLTF. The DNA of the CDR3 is TGTGCCAGCAGCTTAATCCACGACTTATCTGGGGCCAACGTCCTGACTTTC.

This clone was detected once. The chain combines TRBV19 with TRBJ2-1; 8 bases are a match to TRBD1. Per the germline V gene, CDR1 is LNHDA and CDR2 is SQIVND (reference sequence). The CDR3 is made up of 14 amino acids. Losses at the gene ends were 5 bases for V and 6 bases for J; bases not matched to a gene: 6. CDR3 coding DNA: TGTGCCAGTAGTTCCAGGGGGCAATCCAATGAGCAGTTCTTC. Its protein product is CASSSRGQSNEQFF.

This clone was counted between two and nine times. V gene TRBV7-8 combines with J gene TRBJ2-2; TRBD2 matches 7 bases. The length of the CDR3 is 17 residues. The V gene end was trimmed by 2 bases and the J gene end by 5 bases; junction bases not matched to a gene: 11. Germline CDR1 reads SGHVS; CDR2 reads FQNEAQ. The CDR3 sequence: CASSLRLASLGTGELFF. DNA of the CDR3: TGTGCCAGCAGCTTACGACTAGCCTCCCTCGGGACCGGGGAGCTGTTTTTT.

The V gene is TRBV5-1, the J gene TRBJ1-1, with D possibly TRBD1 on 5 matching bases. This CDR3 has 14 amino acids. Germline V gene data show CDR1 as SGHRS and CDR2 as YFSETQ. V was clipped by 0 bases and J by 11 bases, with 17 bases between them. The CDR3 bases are TGCGCCAGCAGCTTGGCCGTCGGGCAGGGATCGGCTTTCTTT. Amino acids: CASSLAVGQGSAFF.

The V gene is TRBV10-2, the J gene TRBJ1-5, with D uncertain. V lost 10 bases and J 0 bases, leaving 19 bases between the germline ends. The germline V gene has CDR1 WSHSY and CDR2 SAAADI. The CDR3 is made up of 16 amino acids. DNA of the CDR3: TGCGCCACCGCCCAAGGCAGGCAAAATAGCAATCAGCCCCAGCATTTT. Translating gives CATAQGRQNSNQPQHF.

The CDR3 is CASSYSMSGSTEAFF. As DNA, the CDR3 is TGTGCCAGCAGTTACTCGATGTCGGGGAGCACTGAAGCTTTCTTT. The J gene is TRBJ1-1, the V gene TRBV6-5; D gene unclear. CDR3 length: 15 residues. CDR1 and CDR2 from the germline V gene are MNHEY and SVGAGI. Trimming removed 0 bases from V and 4 bases from J, with 12 bases in between.